The 14 T cell receptor beta chains below come from one sample, sequenced in a study of T cell responses to AZD1222 COVID-19 vaccine. TCRdb's table, derived via immunoSEQ multiplex PCR, lists solely in-frame clones and lacks some. The table has approximately 180,000 clones, just under 95% seen once. The sequences come from peripheral blood, collected 28 days after the second dose of the MenACWY control vaccine. The receptors shown here come from an adult who received the MenACWY meningococcal vaccine as a control.

J is TRBJ1-5 and V is TRBV6-5; unclear D gene. This CDR3 spans 14 amino acids. Germline V gene data show CDR1 as MNHEY and CDR2 as SVGAGI. V was clipped by 5 bases and J by 3 bases, with 11 bases between them. This chain's CDR3 is CASSPNRINQPQHF. The CDR3 bases are TGTGCCAGCAGTCCGAACAGAATCAATCAGCCCCAGCATTTT.

The rearrangement joins TRBV6-5 to TRBJ2-7, with 12 bases fitting TRBD2. Germline-derived CDR1 and CDR2 are MNHEY and SVGAGI. V was clipped by 2 bases and J by 7 bases; unmatched bases: 9. The CDR3 loop spans 16 amino acids. The CDR3 protein is CASSYGLAGGHGEQYF. The DNA for the CDR3 is TGTGCCAGCAGTTACGGGCTAGCGGGGGGGCATGGGGAGCAGTACTTC.

The chain links TRBV7-9 to TRBJ1-6; no reliable D call. V was cut by 5 bases and J by 9 bases, with 14 bases left in between. Germline CDR1 reads SEHNR; CDR2 reads FQNEAQ (reference sequence). The CDR3 spans 14 residues. CDR3 protein: CASSPTQRSSPLHF. For the CDR3, the DNA is TGTGCCAGCAGCCCAACACAGCGGAGTTCACCCCTCCACTTT.

The chain couples TRBV14 to TRBJ1-2; D not certain. The CDR3 extends over 15 amino acids. From germline, CDR1 is SGHDN and CDR2 FVKESK. V was pared by 0 bases and J by 4 bases, with 12 bases between. The CDR3 sequence: CASSQDFDNAYGYTF. The CDR3 nucleotides read TGTGCCAGCAGCCAAGATTTTGACAACGCCTATGGCTACACCTTC.

The V gene is TRBV18, the J gene TRBJ1-4; D possibly corresponds to TRBD1 (6 bases). Trimming removed 1 base at V and 1 base at J, with 10 bases between. The germline V gene has CDR1 KGHSH and CDR2 LQKENI. The CDR3 sequence is 16 residues long. CDR3 in DNA: TGTGCCAGCTCACCACGACAGGAAAGAACTAATGAAAAACTGTTTTTT. Translating it yields CASSPRQERTNEKLFF. Full variable domain (remainder filled in from reference TRBV18 and TRBJ1-4): NAGVMQNPRHLVRRRGQEARLRCSPMKGHSHVYWYRQLPEEGLKFMVYLQKENIIDESGMPKERFSAEFPKEGPSILRIQQVVRGDSAAYFCASSPRQERTNEKLFFGSGTQLSVL.

This chain uses TRBV9 with TRBJ2-5, with D possibly being TRBD1 or TRBD2 (5 bases each). V dropped 4 bases and J dropped 4 bases, with 17 bases sitting between them. The CDR3 contains 15 residues. Per germline, CDR1 SGDLS and CDR2 YYNGEE. CDR3 residues: CASSTPGRSRETQYF. CDR3 nucleotide sequence: TGTGCCAGCAGCACCCCGGGACGAAGTCGAGAGACCCAGTACTTC. The full variable domain, with the rest looked up from reference TRBV9 and TRBJ2-5, is DSGVTQTPKHLITATGQRVTLRCSPRSGDLSVYWYQQSLDQGLQFLIQYYNGEERAKGNILERFSAQQFPDLHSELNLSSLELGDSALYFCASSTPGRSRETQYFGPGTRLLVL.

The chain carries TRBV3-1 (or the pseudogene TRBV3-2) and TRBJ1-2; possible D gene TRBD1, 6 bases. Germline V gives CDR1 LGHDT, CDR2 YNNKEL (reference sequence). The CDR3 is 15 residues long. V gave up 4 bases and J gave up 2 bases, with 14 bases separating them. CDR3 sequence: CASSPRGGRNYGYTF. The CDR3 nucleotides are TGTGCCAGCAGCCCTCGGGGGGGGCGCAACTATGGCTACACCTTC.

For this clone: At the DNA level, this CDR3 is encoded by other sequences in the same sample as well. The gene calls are TRBV6-2 or TRBV6-3 and TRBJ1-2; no clear D. V lost 4 bases, J lost 5 bases, and 8 bases lay in between. Germline CDR1 MNHEY, CDR2 SVGEGT. The CDR3 extends over 12 amino acids. CDR3 DNA sequence: TGTGCCAGCAGTTCAGATGGTTATGGCTACACCTTC. Translated: CASSSDGYGYTF.

V and J are TRBV5-1 and TRBJ2-5, with D perhaps being TRBD1 or TRBD2 (5 bases each). Per germline, CDR1 SGHRS and CDR2 YFSETQ. The CDR3 spans 14 residues. V lost 5 bases and J lost 2, with 13 bases in between. DNA of the CDR3: TGCGCCAGCAGTAGCGAACGACAGCAAGAGACCCAGTACTTC. Protein sequence: CASSSERQQETQYF. Complete variable domain (other parts from reference TRBV5-1 and TRBJ2-5): KAGVTQTPRYLIKTRGQQVTLSCSPISGHRSVSWYQQTPGQGLQFLFEYFSETQRNKGNFPGRFSGRQFSNSRSEMNVSTLELGDSALYLCASSSERQQETQYFGPGTRLLVL.

The J gene is TRBJ2-7, the V gene TRBV2; D unresolved. This CDR3 has 12 amino acids. Trimming removed 2 bases from V and 1 base from J, with 3 bases in between. Germline lookup yields CDR1 SNHLY and CDR2 FYNNEI. CDR3 nucleotides: TGTGCCAGCAGTGAATTATCCTACGAGCAGTACTTC. Translation gives CASSELSYEQYF.

This sequence joins TRBV5-6 and TRBJ2-3; D gene uncertain. This CDR3 region has 14 residues. Looked up from germline, CDR1 is SGHDT and CDR2 is YYEEEE. Trimming cost V 0 bases and J 1 base, with 6 bases left between them. CDR3 loop: CASSLEPGTDTQYF. In nucleotides, the CDR3 is TGTGCCAGCAGCTTGGAGCCGGGCACAGATACGCAGTATTTT.

This rearrangement joins TRBV28 to TRBJ1-2; no reliable D call. Germline loops: CDR1 MDHEN, CDR2 SYDVKM. Trimming took off 3 bases at V and 7 bases at J, with 15 bases between the two ends. The CDR3 has 14 residues. CDR3 residues: CASSLTSRVVGYTF. The CDR3 coding sequence is TGTGCCAGCAGTTTGACCTCTAGGGTGGTTGGCTACACCTTC.

The chain joins TRBV7-2 to TRBJ2-3; tentatively, D is TRBD2 (6 bases). Trimming removed 6 bases from V and 4 bases from J, with 11 bases in between. CDR3 size: 13 residues. Germline loops: CDR1 SGHTA, CDR2 FQGNSA. The CDR3 is CASSWRGADTQYF. The CDR3 DNA sequence: TGTGCCAGCAGTTGGCGCGGGGCAGATACGCAGTATTTT.

The rearrangement uses TRBV27 and TRBJ1-1, with D uncertain. Germline loops: CDR1 MNHEY, CDR2 SMNVEV (reference sequence). The CDR3 totals 13 residues. V lost 8 bases and J lost 5, with 15 bases in between. The DNA for the CDR3 is TGTGCCAGCTCCTACTTCGACGGTACTGAAGCTTTCTTT. Its protein is CASSYFDGTEAFF.